This paragraph covers one T cell receptor beta chain sequence. The data are from a study of Ad26.COV2.S vaccination and SARS-CoV-2 variants. Profiling relied on immunoSEQ multiplex PCR, and the TCRdb table lists in-frame clones only, not all of them. The repertoire holds about half a million clones, with about nine tenths as singletons. The treatment denotes: about 20 received Ad26.COV2.S at low or high dose, single or two shots; 5 received placebo; per-sample allocation not given. Sampling happened 63 days after the first vaccine or placebo injection. The study used a vaccine consisting of an Ad26 vector that expressed Wuhan-strain SARS-CoV-2 spike. V was shortened by 5 bases and J by 9 bases, with 17 bases between the two germline ends. CDR3 length: 14 amino acids. Germline assignment: CDR1 SNHLY and CDR2 FYNNEI.

The clonotype was recovered from a person aged 18 to 65 who received the Ad26.COV2.S COVID-19 vaccine or a placebo. The sample consisted of peripheral blood, taken in a trial of Ad26.COV2.S vaccine versus placebo. The chain employs TRBV2 and TRBJ2-1; D call uncertain. The CDR3 protein is CASSSLRHGTEQFF. CDR3 DNA: TGTGCCAGCAGTTCCTTGCGGCACGGTACTGAGCAGTTCTTC.